A selection of T cell receptor beta chains follows, all from one sample in a study of T cell repertoires in aging, cancer and after chemotherapy. MiXCR, run by TCRdb on the multiplex PCR reads, gives a single entry per CDR3 protein. The sample lists roughly 1,900 distinct CDR3 sequences; roughly 24% were seen once. Sequencing input: blood. Receptors originate from a human donor with a solid tumor. Each CDR3 is given with its conserved first and last residue. D genes are given only for firm matches. Not every row has a clone size; where given, it reads once, few, many or a size class.

NA	NA	TRBV6-1	TRBJ1-5	TGTGCCAGCAGTGGAGGCGGGACGGGCAATCAGCCCCAGCATTTT	CASSGGGTGNQPQHF
NA	NA	TRBV27	TRBJ2-3	TGTGCCAGCAGTTTACAGGCAGCTAGCACAGATACGCAGTATTTT	CASSLQAASTDTQYF
NA	NA	TRBV11-1	TRBJ2-7	TGTGCCAGCAGCTTATCGGAGGGACCTTACGAGCAGTACTTC	CASSLSEGPYEQYF
NA	NA	TRBV19	TRBJ2-1	TGTGCCAGTAGTATAAGCGACAGGGACTGGCAGTTCTTC	CASSISDRDWQFF
NA	NA	TRBV20-1	TRBJ2-7	TGCAGTGGGGTGATTTATAGGCCAGGGTCACTCGAGCAGTACTTC	CSGVIYRPGSLEQYF
NA	medium-sized	TRBV7-2	TRBJ1-6	TGTGCCAGCAGCGAAGGGGTTAATAATTCACCCCTCCACTTT	CASSEGVNNSPLHF
TRBD2	NA	TRBV6-6	TRBJ2-1	TGTGCCAGCAGTTACACGCAACGGGGGGGGGGCAGGGGAAATGAGCAGTTCTTC	CASSYTQRGGGRGNEQFF
TRBD1	few	TRBV24-1	TRBJ2-1	TGTGCCACCAGTGACCCCGGACAGGGTAACTACAATGAGCAGTTCTTC	CATSDPGQGNYNEQFF
NA	few	TRBV12-3/TRBV12-4	TRBJ2-5	TGTGCCAGCAGTCTATCCGGGTTCGGCCAAGAGACCCAGTACTTC	CASSLSGFGQETQYF
NA	NA	TRBV28	TRBJ2-6	TGTGCCAGCAGTTTCCACAGTATTAGCTCTGGGGCCAACGTCCTGACTTTC	CASSFHSISSGANVLTF
NA	NA	TRBV9	TRBJ2-2	TGTGCCAGCAGCGTAGATCTAGGGTCTGGCACCGGGGAGCTGTTTTTT	CASSVDLGSGTGELFF
NA	large	TRBV29-1	TRBJ1-2	TGCAGCGTGGAAGACAGGAAACGCTATGGCTACACCTTC	CSVEDRKRYGYTF